This TCR beta chain came from a study of cytomegalovirus exposure and HLA in healthy donors listed by TCRdb under 2017. Concerning the study at large: A later analysis indicated that the 120 validation repertoires were generated on the platform also employed for the approximately 700 repertoires of the first cohort. The study aimed to test whether cataloging public T cell receptors could reveal signatures of past pathogen exposure. Besides the first cohort of 550 to 750 subjects, a separate validation cohort made up of roughly 130 different subjects was used. High-throughput TCR immunosequencing, statistical association of individual TCRs with disease status, and machine learning were combined to predict cytomegalovirus infection status.

This clone was observed a handful of times. The clone's antigen remains unknown. No much larger clone exists at a distance of one base, and base qualities are not known. Donors formed part of the validation cohort, which comprised 120 subjects and was distinct from the first cohort of 550 to 850 subjects. Study-level results and caveats: According to the authors, the approach could potentially be generalized to other disease states and immunological phenotypes. A later analysis found that TCRs clustered in the first cohort also tended to co-occur in the 120 or so validation repertoires, with approximately 95% of cluster scores above 0. In both the original and validation cohorts, the classifier was reported to diagnose cytomegalovirus status with high specificity and sensitivity. Three of the identified cytomegalovirus-associated TCR beta chains were confirmed in vitro to be specific for cytomegalovirus antigens. The study listed 170 or so TCR beta chains as associated with cytomegalovirus. Most TCR sequences were seen in very few donors, while some public TCRs were found in many individuals. The validation cohort had no HLA typing available for a later analysis, so co-occurrence within that cohort was assessed over all 130 or so repertoires.

The library was built by means of the immunoSEQ multiplex PCR assay. The original methods were these. A statistical classification framework was developed to diagnose cytomegalovirus status using the catalog of TCR beta chain sequences. Here the immuneACCESS table is served through TCRdb, limited to in-frame sequences with V and J called. Missing clones are a known gap in these copies; in checked studies unresolved V genes cover under half, and the rest lacks a known reason. The D gene and trimming were derived from the DNA, and the V and J assignments and clone size from that table. In all, the sample holds 45,000 to 65,000 clones, and around 93% of those were seen once. The ten largest clones add up to around 1.7% of the sample. V loses 2 bases of germline sequence and J loses 3 bases, and the interval between the two ends is 11 bases. The CDR3, from cysteine to phenylalanine, totals 15 residues. Only the CDR3 DNA stays, 45 bases, in frame from base 1. The germline V gene encodes CDR1 SGHRS and CDR2 YFSETQ.

The TCR sequence derives from a woman aged 18-29 years in good health and CMV-seropositive. Sequenced input: PBMCs. This sequence uses TRBV5-1 and TRBJ1-4; the D gene lacks a confident call. The CDR3 sequence is CASSLSEGANEKLFF. The sequenced DNA is TGCGCCAGCAGCTTAAGCGAAGGAGCTAATGAAAAACTGTTTTTT.